One and the same sample provided the 24 T cell receptor beta chains below, sequenced in a study of blood T cell repertoires in COVID-19. Assay used: immunoSEQ multiplex PCR; TCRdb lists only in-frame clones, some missing. The sample contains hundreds of thousands of clones, 85% of which appear only once. Sequencing used peripheral blood. These receptors originate from a man aged 45-65 years with active or convalescent COVID-19.

The rearrangement uses TRBV11-2 and TRBJ1-6; D remains unclear. Germline CDR1 SGHAT, CDR2 FQNNGV. V was cut by 5 bases and J by 7 bases, with 15 bases left in between. This CDR3 contains 15 residues. CDR3 DNA sequence: TGTGCCAGCAGCCAGGTCAACGCGGGGAATTCACCCCTCCACTTT. It encodes CASSQVNAGNSPLHF.

The chain employs TRBV5-1 and TRBJ1-2; a possible D gene is TRBD1 (6 bases). The length of the CDR3 is 17 residues. CDR1 is SGHRS and CDR2 is YFSETQ in the germline V gene. The V and J ends lost 0 bases and 4 bases respectively, with 19 bases between them. The CDR3 here is CASSLGIRTDKTYGYTF. The DNA of the CDR3 is TGCGCCAGCAGCTTGGGTATTAGGACAGACAAAACCTATGGCTACACCTTC.

CDR3 sequence (DNA): TGTGCCAGCAGCGTAGCCCCCACTCCCTCGAGAGGGAACTATGGCTACACCTTC. The encoded protein is CASSVAPTPSRGNYGYTF. V gene TRBV9 combines with J gene TRBJ1-2; D unresolved. Trimming left V 0 bases short and J 2 bases short, with 20 bases between. Germline V gives CDR1 SGDLS, CDR2 YYNGEE. The CDR3 is 18 residues long.

The DNA for the CDR3 is TGTGCCAGCAGCAAAGGAACCAGACTAGCGGGGTCCTACAATGAGCAGTTCTTC. Its protein is CASSKGTRLAGSYNEQFF. The rearrangement uses TRBV21-1 and TRBJ2-1; no check of the table's D call, TRBD2, against the DNA was made. TRBV21-1 is flagged as a pseudogene. The CDR3 has 18 amino acids.

This clone was seen a few times. This chain joins TRBV5-1 and TRBJ1-2; TRBD1 matches at 10 bases. The CDR3 covers 14 residues. The germline CDR1 and CDR2 sequences are SGHRS and YFSETQ. Germline trimming cut 0 bases from V and 4 bases from J; bases unmatched to any gene: 0. CDR3 loop: CASSLGDRGYGYTF. The CDR3 DNA reads as TGCGCCAGCAGCTTGGGGGACAGGGGCTATGGCTACACCTTC.

This sequence joins TRBV18 and TRBJ2-7, with 12 bases lining up with TRBD2. CDR1 is KGHSH and CDR2 is LQKENI in the germline V gene. Trimming cost V 8 bases and J 2 bases; bases outside gene matches: 10. This CDR3 is built from 16 residues. CDR3 amino acids: CASQLAGGPGPYEQYF. The CDR3 DNA reads TGTGCCAGCCAACTAGCGGGAGGCCCTGGCCCCTACGAGCAGTACTTC.

The rearrangement links TRBV27 to TRBJ1-5, with 9 bases lining up with TRBD1. The CDR3 spans 13 residues. CDR1 and CDR2 (germline): MNHEY, SMNVEV (reference sequence). Germline trimming cut 5 bases from V and 5 bases from J; bases unmatched to any gene: 1. The CDR3 bases are TGTGCCAGCAGTCGGGACAGGGATCAGCCCCAGCATTTT. Residues: CASSRDRDQPQHF.

In its sample, this clone was seen once. This chain uses TRBV5-1 with TRBJ2-1, with D possibly being TRBD2 (6 bases). In germline, CDR1 is SGHRS, CDR2 YFSETQ. The CDR3 is 16 residues long. V was clipped by 2 bases and J by 0 bases, with 12 bases between them. CDR3 in DNA: TGCGCCAGCAGCTTATCAGCGGGCCGCTCCTACAATGAGCAGTTCTTC. Translating it yields CASSLSAGRSYNEQFF.

This chain uses TRBV27 with TRBJ2-7; D not resolved. CDR1 and CDR2 (germline): MNHEY, SMNVEV (reference sequence). V was clipped by 6 bases and J by 7 bases, with 19 bases between them. The CDR3 is 14 amino acids. CDR3 sequence (DNA): TGTGCCAGCAGCGCCTCTGTTGGGCGTCGAGAGCAGTACTTC. Translation gives CASSASVGRREQYF.

The chain has TRBV28 and TRBJ1-1; 7 positions match TRBD1. This CDR3 spans 14 amino acids. CDR1 and CDR2 (germline): MDHEN, SYDVKM. V was pared by 6 bases and J by 7 bases, with 11 bases of the junction left unmatched. CDR3 nucleotide sequence: TGTGCCAGCAGCCTGATGGGACAGCCCGGTGAAGCTTTCTTT. Protein: CASSLMGQPGEAFF.

The chain is built from TRBV4-2 and TRBJ2-7; 8 nucleotides align to TRBD2. CDR3 length equals 15 residues. Trimming cost V 1 base and J 2 bases; bases outside gene matches: 4. In germline, CDR1 is LGHNA, CDR2 YNFKEQ. The CDR3 DNA reads as TGTGCCAGCAGCCAAGTACTAGCGGCCCCCTACGAGCAGTACTTC. This encodes CASSQVLAAPYEQYF.

The chain joins TRBV18 to TRBJ1-1; no clear D gene. V was shortened by 0 bases and J by 1 base, with 6 bases between the two germline ends. The CDR3 covers 14 residues. From germline, CDR1 is KGHSH and CDR2 LQKENI. The CDR3, as DNA: TGTGCCAGCTCACCACCAGGGAGGAACACTGAAGCTTTCTTT. This gives the protein CASSPPGRNTEAFF. Variable domain in full (rest from reference TRBV18 and TRBJ1-1): NAGVMQNPRHLVRRRGQEARLRCSPMKGHSHVYWYRQLPEEGLKFMVYLQKENIIDESGMPKERFSAEFPKEGPSILRIQQVVRGDSAAYFCASSPPGRNTEAFFGQGTRLTVV.

This chain joins TRBV7-2 and TRBJ1-6; D perhaps matches TRBD1 (6 bases). This CDR3 region has 15 residues. The germline CDR1 and CDR2 sequences are SGHTA and FQGNSA. V was cut by 5 bases and J by 5 bases, with 13 bases left in between. CDR3 coding DNA: TGTGCCAGCAGCCCGGACAGTCCCAATAATTCACCCCTCCACTTT. Protein sequence: CASSPDSPNNSPLHF.

The chain uses TRBV1 and TRBJ2-7; the table's D gene call, TRBD2, was not cross checked with the DNA. TRBV1 is a known pseudogene. CDR3 length: 20 residues. The CDR3 spells CTSSLIMSGTRFPLRYEQYF. The CDR3 nucleotides read TGCACCAGCAGCCTAATAATGTCCGGAACTAGGTTTCCTTTAAGGTACGAGCAGTACTTC.

This chain links TRBV12-3 or TRBV12-4 with TRBJ1-3; no clear D gene. Trimming took 3 bases from V and 9 from J, leaving 9 bases between them. The CDR3 has 12 residues. Here the CDR3 reads CASSLEDITIYF. DNA for the CDR3: TGTGCCAGCAGTTTGGAGGATATCACCATATATTTT.

To note about this clone: The identical CDR3 is also encoded by other nucleotide sequences in the sample. The J gene is TRBJ2-7, the V gene TRBV5-1; 11 bases map to TRBD2. CDR1 is SGHRS, CDR2 YFSETQ, per germline. This CDR3 is 15 amino acids long. V was clipped by 0 bases and J by 4 bases; unmatched bases: 3. The CDR3 reads CASSLGLAGGYEQYF. In DNA form, the CDR3 reads TGCGCCAGCAGCTTGGGGCTAGCGGGAGGATACGAGCAGTACTTC.

The gene calls are TRBV11-3 and TRBJ2-7; 7 positions agree with TRBD2. The V gene's germline CDR1 is SGHNT and CDR2 YENEEA. Trimming cost V 5 bases and J 2 bases; bases outside gene matches: 15. The CDR3 loop spans 17 amino acids. The DNA of the CDR3 is TGTGCCAGCAGCCCACTGGGCATGACGGGAGGTCCCTACGAGCAGTACTTC. It is translated as CASSPLGMTGGPYEQYF.

The chain recombines TRBV9 with TRBJ2-2; a weak D match, TRBD1 (6 bases). This CDR3 comprises 16 residues. Germline V gives CDR1 SGDLS, CDR2 YYNGEE. Trimming pared 4 bases from V and 1 base from J, leaving 14 bases between. CDR3 in DNA: TGTGCCAGCAGCTACAGGACAGTTCAGAACACCGGGGAGCTGTTTTTT. It is translated as CASSYRTVQNTGELFF.

This chain links TRBV4-1 with TRBJ1-4; 7 bases align to TRBD1. The germline V gene has CDR1 MGHRA and CDR2 YSYEKL. The CDR3 loop spans 17 amino acids. The junction had 12 bases not matched to a gene; V was cut back by 0 bases and J by 8 bases. The CDR3 protein is CASSQDSGTGVREKLFF. The DNA for the CDR3 is TGCGCCAGCAGCCAAGATTCCGGAACAGGGGTCCGGGAAAAACTGTTTTTT.

CDR3 nucleotide sequence: TGTGCCAGCACCTTTTCGGGGGGCTCCGAGCTGTTTTTT. Amino acids: CASTFSGGSELFF. The chain couples TRBV7-9 to TRBJ1-4; D is possibly TRBD1 (6 bases). Looked up from germline, CDR1 is SEHNR and CDR2 is FQNEAQ (reference sequence). The CDR3 has 13 amino acids. Between the trimmed V and J ends, which lost 7 bases and 14 bases, there was a span of 20 bases.

The chain links TRBV3-1 (or the pseudogene TRBV3-2) to TRBJ1-1, with 8 nucleotides matching TRBD1. The trim removed 1 base at V and 1 base at J, leaving 8 bases unmatched. Germline loops: CDR1 LGHDT, CDR2 YNNKEL (reference sequence). The CDR3 runs 17 residues. CDR3 region: CASSQGAGQGKNTEAFF. The CDR3 nucleotides read TGTGCCAGCAGCCAAGGCGCCGGACAGGGTAAGAACACTGAAGCTTTCTTT.

The chain is built from TRBV12-3 or TRBV12-4 and TRBJ1-5; D ambiguous. Trimming took off 7 bases at V and 7 bases at J, with 11 bases between the two ends. CDR3 size: 12 residues. Here the CDR3 DNA reads TGTGCCAGCACCGAAGCCAGGCAGCCCCAGCATTTT. Protein product: CASTEARQPQHF.

The chain employs TRBV18 and TRBJ2-7; 8 bases map to TRBD1. This CDR3 is built from 16 residues. V was pared by 5 bases and J by 2 bases, with 11 bases of the junction left unmatched. Germline CDR1 KGHSH, CDR2 LQKENI. CDR3 region: CASSIPGTGEPYEQYF. DNA of the CDR3: TGTGCCAGCTCAATTCCCGGGACAGGAGAACCCTACGAGCAGTACTTC. Full variable domain (outside the CDR3, taken from reference TRBV18 and TRBJ2-7): NAGVMQNPRHLVRRRGQEARLRCSPMKGHSHVYWYRQLPEEGLKFMVYLQKENIIDESGMPKERFSAEFPKEGPSILRIQQVVRGDSAAYFCASSIPGTGEPYEQYFGPGTRLTVT.

The CDR3 coding sequence is TGTGCCAGCAGTTCGTCAGGTCGCGGCCGGGGTGGCGGGGAGCTGTTTTTT. This encodes CASSSSGRGRGGGELFF. The chain recombines TRBV7-3 with TRBJ2-2; D perhaps matches TRBD2 (5 bases). The CDR3 spans 17 residues. CDR1 is SGHTA, CDR2 FQGTGA, per germline. V lost 6 bases and J 7 bases, leaving 24 bases between the germline ends.